This entry lists 30 T cell receptor beta chains sequenced from one sample in a study of CD8 T cells in ankylosing spondylitis. Broader study findings: There was a TCR beta motif, made of 7 or 8 highly homologous variants, that appeared characteristic of ankylosing spondylitis blood.

TCRdb redid the calling of the 5' RACE reads with MiXCR, one entry per CDR3 protein. The sample records 250,000 to 350,000 distinct CDR3 sequences, approximately 8% being singletons. Their specific antigens are unknown. The source material was blood, either unsorted or a sorted T cell fraction (not recorded which). The receptors shown here come from a male donor with ankylosing spondylitis.

There are a few counts of this clonotype. This chain connects TRBV5-1 to TRBJ1-2; D is possibly TRBD1 (6 bases). Trimming left V 4 bases short and J 8 bases short, with 15 bases between. The CDR3 sequence is 13 residues long. The V gene's germline CDR1 is SGHRS and CDR2 YFSETQ. For the CDR3, the DNA is TGCGCCAGCAGCCCCGAGACAGGCTTAGGCTACACCTTC. It translates to CASSPETGLGYTF.

J is TRBJ1-2 and V is TRBV6-5; no clear D gene. Germline assignment: CDR1 MNHEY and CDR2 SVGAGI. V lost 6 bases, J lost 4 bases, and 6 bases lay in between. The CDR3 contains 11 residues. CDR3 sequence: CASRWLYGYTF. CDR3 nucleotide sequence: TGTGCCAGCAGATGGCTCTATGGCTACACCTTC.

The J gene is TRBJ2-3, the V gene TRBV2; D unclear. The V end was cut by 3 bases, the J end by 7 bases, with 14 bases between. This CDR3 is built from 14 residues. Germline V gene sequence: CDR1 SNHLY, CDR2 FYNNEI. In DNA, the CDR3 is TGTGCCAGCAGTGATTCCCGGGTGATATATACGCAGTATTTT. This encodes CASSDSRVIYTQYF.

The chain uses TRBV7-8 and TRBJ2-4, with 11 bases matching TRBD2. Germline V gene lookup returns CDR1 SGHVS and CDR2 FQNEAQ. This CDR3 is built from 17 residues. V was pared by 5 bases and J by 7 bases, with 13 bases of the junction left unmatched. CDR3 DNA: TGTGCCAGCAGCCCGAGAACTAGCGGGAGAGGTACGAACATTCAGTACTTC. As protein: CASSPRTSGRGTNIQYF.

This clonotype was detected a few times. The rearrangement joins TRBV28 to TRBJ2-7; D may be TRBD1 (5 bases). The CDR3 consists of 14 residues. CDR1 is MDHEN and CDR2 is SYDVKM in the germline V gene. The germline V and J ends were trimmed by 1 base and 3 bases, with 10 bases remaining between them. The CDR3 bases are TGTGCCAGCAGTTTATCGTCCAGGGTCTACGAGCAGTACTTC. Translation: CASSLSSRVYEQYF. Variable domain in full (rest from reference TRBV28 and TRBJ2-7): DVKVTQSSRYLVKRTGEKVFLECVQDMDHENMFWYRQDPGLGLRLIYFSYDVKMKEKGDIPEGYSVSREKKERFSLILESASTNQTSMYLCASSLSSRVYEQYFGPGTRLTVT.

This clonotype was found a few times. J is TRBJ2-1 and V is TRBV24-1, with 7 bases lining up with TRBD2. The length of the CDR3 is 16 residues. The ends lost 2 bases at V and 4 bases at J; junction bases unmatched: 7. The germline gives CDR1 KGHDR, CDR2 SFDVKD. This chain's CDR3 is CATSDSRGTKYNEQFF. The CDR3 DNA is TGTGCCACCAGTGATTCGCGGGGGACTAAATACAATGAGCAGTTCTTC.

This clonotype was observed a few times. The CDR3 coding sequence is TGCGCCAGCGGGGCGGCGAACACCGGGGAGCTGTTTTTT. Translation: CASGAANTGELFF. V is TRBV5-1 and J is TRBJ2-2, with a tentative D call TRBD1 (5 bases). With 7 bases removed from V and 0 bases from J, the gap between germline ends came to 7 bases. The CDR3 spans 13 residues. Germline CDR1 SGHRS, CDR2 YFSETQ.

This clonotype was counted at least ten times. The chain employs TRBV25-1 and TRBJ2-1; TRBD2 aligns across 12 bases. J gave up 5 bases and V 7 bases, and 6 bases lay outside the gene matches. This CDR3 is 15 amino acids long. Per the germline V gene, CDR1 is MGHDK and CDR2 is SYGVNS. CDR3 region: CASTNRLAGDNEQFF. As DNA, the CDR3 is TGTGCCAGCACTAACCGACTAGCGGGGGACAATGAGCAGTTCTTC. The full variable domain, completed using reference TRBV25-1 and TRBJ2-1, is EADIYQTPRYLVIGTGKKITLECSQTMGHDKMYWYQQDPGMELHLIHYSYGVNSTEKGDLSSESTVSRIRTEHFPLTLESARPSHTSQYLCASTNRLAGDNEQFFGPGTRLTVL.

This clonotype has more than one count but fewer than ten. This sequence joins TRBV2 and TRBJ1-1; D gene uncertain. The V and J ends lost 5 bases and 1 base respectively, with 8 bases between them. The CDR3 totals 13 residues. Germline-derived CDR1 and CDR2 are SNHLY and FYNNEI. CDR3 nucleotides: TGTGCCAGCAGTAAACAGCCGAACACTGAAGCTTTCTTT. Amino acid sequence: CASSKQPNTEAFF.

This clonotype occurred a few times. V usage is TRBV20-1 and J usage is TRBJ2-1, with 14 nucleotides matching TRBD2. With 7 bases clipped from V and 1 base from J, the junction kept 15 bases outside the gene matches. The V gene's germline CDR1 is DFQATT and CDR2 SNEGSKA (reference sequence). The CDR3 covers 19 residues. CDR3: CSVSLGGLAGVRSYNEQFF. The CDR3 nucleotides are TGCAGTGTCTCGCTTGGGGGACTAGCGGGAGTACGATCCTACAATGAGCAGTTCTTC.

This clonotype has more than one count but fewer than ten. V is TRBV20-1 and J is TRBJ2-1; no firm D call. The CDR3 consists of 14 residues. Trimming removed 1 base at V and 9 bases at J, with 16 bases between. CDR1 DFQATT and CDR2 SNEGSKA come from the germline V gene (reference sequence). The chain's CDR3 is CSARVVLGLAEQFF. CDR3 bases: TGCAGTGCTAGAGTGGTTCTGGGCCTTGCTGAGCAGTTCTTC.

This clonotype was seen at least ten times. This chain connects TRBV4-2 to TRBJ2-2; D gene ambiguous. CDR1 and CDR2 from the germline V gene are LGHNA and YNFKEQ. V dropped 0 bases and J dropped 4 bases, with 6 bases sitting between them. The CDR3 spans 14 residues. The CDR3 loop reads CASSQEWFTGELFF. The CDR3 bases are TGTGCCAGCAGCCAAGAGTGGTTCACCGGGGAGCTGTTTTTT.

This clonotype was seen only a few times. The chain uses TRBV11-3 and TRBJ2-1; the match to TRBD2 covers 7 bases. Germline CDR1 is SGHNT and CDR2 is YENEEA. The length of the CDR3 is 15 residues. With 2 bases clipped from V and 7 bases from J, the junction kept 8 bases outside the gene matches. The CDR3 DNA is TGTGCCAGCAGCTTACGCACTAGCGATGGGAATGAGCAGTTCTTC. Protein sequence: CASSLRTSDGNEQFF.

The sample holds many counts of this clonotype. This sequence joins TRBV4-1 and TRBJ2-1; D call uncertain. V lost 2 bases and J lost 7, with 30 bases in between. Per germline, CDR1 MGHRA and CDR2 YSYEKL. This CDR3 has 20 residues. The CDR3 loop is CASSQKEPGRLASVGNEQFF. In nucleotides, the CDR3 is TGCGCCAGCAGCCAAAAAGAACCTGGACGGTTAGCTTCAGTAGGAAATGAGCAGTTCTTC.

This clonotype was found a few times. The chain joins TRBV20-1 to TRBJ2-5; D gene unclear. This CDR3 comprises 11 residues. Germline V gene data show CDR1 as DFQATT and CDR2 as SNEGSKA (reference sequence). Trimming stripped 2 bases from V and 3 bases from J, with 4 bases between. The CDR3 here is CSARPKETQYF. Here the CDR3 DNA reads TGCAGTGCTAGACCAAAAGAGACCCAGTACTTC.

This clonotype showed up many times. The genes are TRBV7-7 and TRBJ2-3; TRBD1 agrees at 7 bases. This CDR3 has 14 amino acids. The V segment lost 1 base and the J segment 4 bases; nucleotides outside the gene matches: 2. The V gene's germline CDR1 is SSHAT and CDR2 FNYEAQ (reference sequence). The DNA of the CDR3 is TGTGCCAGCAGCTTAGACAGGGGATCAGATACGCAGTATTTT. Its protein product is CASSLDRGSDTQYF.

The J gene is TRBJ2-3, the V gene TRBV2, with TRBD2 matching over 8 bases. Losses at the gene ends were 6 bases for V and 12 bases for J; bases not matched to a gene: 8. Germline V gene data show CDR1 as SNHLY and CDR2 as FYNNEI. This CDR3 has 12 residues. The CDR3 reads CASSLERESQYF. For the CDR3, the DNA is TGTGCCAGCAGCCTCGAGCGGGAGTCTCAGTATTTT.

This clonotype showed up many times. V usage is TRBV20-1 and J usage is TRBJ2-5; D not resolved. Germline CDR1 is DFQATT and CDR2 is SNEGSKA (reference sequence). The V end was cut by 3 bases, the J end by 5 bases, with 10 bases between. CDR3 size: 12 residues. CDR3 sequence reads: CSASAPAETQYF. DNA of the CDR3: TGCAGTGCTAGTGCCCCGGCGGAGACCCAGTACTTC.

This clonotype was observed at least ten times. The chain links TRBV7-9 to TRBJ2-2; 8 positions match TRBD1. This CDR3 region has 14 residues. Trimming removed 5 bases from V and 4 bases from J; junction bases left unmatched: 3. The germline gives CDR1 SEHNR, CDR2 FQNEAQ (reference sequence). The CDR3: CASSLDRGTGELFF. The CDR3 nucleotides are TGTGCCAGCAGCCTCGACAGGGGCACCGGGGAGCTGTTTTTT.

This clonotype was seen a handful of times. The chain combines TRBV28 with TRBJ2-5, with D perhaps matching TRBD2 (5 bases). The CDR3 is made up of 15 amino acids. The V and J ends lost 3 bases and 5 bases respectively, with 16 bases between them. Germline V lookup: CDR1 MDHEN, CDR2 SYDVKM. The CDR3 sequence is CASSFGNTRSETQYF. DNA of the CDR3: TGTGCCAGCAGTTTCGGGAACACTAGATCCGAGACCCAGTACTTC.

This chain uses TRBV7-6 with TRBJ1-1; D is uncertain. Trimming took off 1 base at V and 7 bases at J, with 13 bases between the two ends. The CDR3 is made up of 14 amino acids. CDR1 and CDR2 from the germline V gene are SGHVS and FNYEAQ. CDR3 region: CASSLGAGSVEAFF. CDR3 nucleotides: TGTGCCAGCAGCTTAGGGGCTGGCAGCGTTGAAGCTTTCTTT.

This clonotype was counted many times. The chain is built from TRBV12-3 or TRBV12-4 and TRBJ2-1; D possibly uses TRBD1 or TRBD2 (5 bases each). Trimming removed 1 base from V and 4 bases from J, with 14 bases in between. The CDR3 extends over 16 amino acids. The CDR3 DNA reads as TGTGCCAGCAGTTTAGGGGGCAATTGGGGGTACAATGAGCAGTTCTTC. It translates to CASSLGGNWGYNEQFF.

This rearrangement joins TRBV5-4 to TRBJ2-7, with 9 bases lining up with TRBD2. This CDR3 has 15 residues. The J segment lost 3 bases and the V segment lost 0 bases, leaving 4 bases of the junction unmatched. Germline assignment: CDR1 SGHNT and CDR2 YYREEE (reference sequence). CDR3 amino acids: CASSLVREGRYEQYF. The DNA of the CDR3 is TGTGCCAGCAGCTTGGTGCGGGAGGGCCGCTACGAGCAGTACTTC.

The V call is TRBV3-1, the J call TRBJ2-5; D may match TRBD1 or TRBD2 (5 bases each). Germline V lookup: CDR1 LGHDT, CDR2 YNNKEL (reference sequence). The V end lost 4 bases, the J end lost 1 base, and 16 bases lay between the germline ends. The CDR3 contains 16 residues. The CDR3 loop is CASSLPYGTVQETQYF. CDR3 DNA sequence: TGTGCCAGCAGCCTCCCTTACGGGACGGTCCAAGAGACCCAGTACTTC.

This clonotype was detected a few times. V and J are TRBV10-3 and TRBJ1-5; D is unclear. V was clipped by 4 bases and J by 3 bases, with 4 bases between them. Germline V gene lookup returns CDR1 ENHRY and CDR2 SYGVKD. This CDR3 is built from 12 residues. CDR3 residues: CAISGDNQPQHF. In nucleotides, the CDR3 is TGTGCCATCAGTGGGGACAATCAGCCCCAGCATTTT.

The chain joins TRBV6-1 to TRBJ2-7; D tentatively reads TRBD1 or TRBD2 (5 bases each). Trimming pared 1 base from V and 6 bases from J, leaving 10 bases between. The V gene's germline CDR1 is MNHNS and CDR2 SASEGT. The CDR3 covers 13 residues. The CDR3: CASSEVGVAEQYF. The CDR3, as DNA: TGTGCCAGCAGTGAAGTGGGGGTAGCCGAGCAGTACTTC.

This clonotype was detected a few times. V gene TRBV4-2 combines with J gene TRBJ2-7; D is undetermined. The germline CDR1 and CDR2 sequences are LGHNA and YNFKEQ. V was clipped by 0 bases and J by 0 bases, with 6 bases between them. This CDR3 is built from 14 residues. CDR3 in DNA: TGTGCCAGCAGCCAAGAGGGCAGCTCCTACGAGCAGTACTTC. Translating it yields CASSQEGSSYEQYF.

This clonotype was seen more than once but under ten times. The CDR3 loop reads CASRALGEAFF. The CDR3 DNA reads as TGTGCCAGCAGGGCCTTGGGGGAGGCTTTCTTT. The chain employs TRBV12-3 or TRBV12-4 and TRBJ1-1; D might be TRBD1 (5 bases). The ends were cut back, 6 bases at V and 11 bases at J, with 13 bases in the middle. The CDR3 loop spans 11 amino acids.

The chain recombines TRBV12-3 or TRBV12-4 with TRBJ2-3; the D gene is possibly TRBD2 (6 bases). Trimming left V 6 bases short and J 1 base short, with 11 bases between. The CDR3 has 14 amino acids. CDR3 residues: CASSRGTRTDTQYF. DNA for the CDR3: TGTGCCAGCAGCCGGGGGACCCGCACAGATACGCAGTATTTT.

With regard to this clonotype: One end of the junction is discordant with germline, which a read error may explain. The gene calls are TRBV12-3 or TRBV12-4 and TRBJ2-1, with 15 bases lining up with TRBD2. The CDR3 has 17 amino acids. CDR3 amino acids: CASSVPGLAGGKNGQFF. The CDR3 region has the DNA TGTGCCAGCAGTGTACCGGGACTAGCGGGAGGCAAAAATGGGCAGTTCTTC.